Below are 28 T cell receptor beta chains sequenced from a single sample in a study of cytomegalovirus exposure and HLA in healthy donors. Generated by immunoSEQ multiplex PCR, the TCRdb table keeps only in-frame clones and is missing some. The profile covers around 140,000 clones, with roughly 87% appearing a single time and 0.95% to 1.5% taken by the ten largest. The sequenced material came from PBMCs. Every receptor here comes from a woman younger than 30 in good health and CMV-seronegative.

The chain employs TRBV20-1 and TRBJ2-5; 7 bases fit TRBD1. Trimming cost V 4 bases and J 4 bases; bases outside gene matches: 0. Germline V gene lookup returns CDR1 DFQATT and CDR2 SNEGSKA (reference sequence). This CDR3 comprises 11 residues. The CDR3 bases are TGCAGTGCTACAGGGGGAGAGACCCAGTACTTC. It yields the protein CSATGGETQYF.

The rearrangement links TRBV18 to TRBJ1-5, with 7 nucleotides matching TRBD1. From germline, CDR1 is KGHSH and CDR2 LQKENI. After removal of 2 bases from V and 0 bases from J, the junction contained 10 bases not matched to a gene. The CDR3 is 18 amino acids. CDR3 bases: TGTGCCAGCTCACCATGGGGACAGCTACTGACTAGCAATCAGCCCCAGCATTTT. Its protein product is CASSPWGQLLTSNQPQHF. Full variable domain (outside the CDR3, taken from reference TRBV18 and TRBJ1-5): NAGVMQNPRHLVRRRGQEARLRCSPMKGHSHVYWYRQLPEEGLKFMVYLQKENIIDESGMPKERFSAEFPKEGPSILRIQQVVRGDSAAYFCASSPWGQLLTSNQPQHFGDGTRLSIL.

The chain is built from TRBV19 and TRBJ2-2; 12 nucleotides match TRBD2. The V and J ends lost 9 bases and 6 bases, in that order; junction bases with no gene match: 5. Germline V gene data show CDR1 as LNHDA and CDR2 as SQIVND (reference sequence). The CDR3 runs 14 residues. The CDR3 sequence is CASLAGGPAGELFF. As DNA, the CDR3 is TGTGCCAGCCTAGCGGGGGGGCCGGCCGGGGAGCTGTTTTTT.

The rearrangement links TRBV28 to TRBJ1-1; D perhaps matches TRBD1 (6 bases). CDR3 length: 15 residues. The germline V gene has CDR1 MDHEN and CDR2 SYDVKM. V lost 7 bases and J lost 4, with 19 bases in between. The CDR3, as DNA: TGTGCCAGCACGCTTCACAGGGCTTCTGGCACTGAAGCTTTCTTT. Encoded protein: CASTLHRASGTEAFF. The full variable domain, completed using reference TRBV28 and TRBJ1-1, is DVKVTQSSRYLVKRTGEKVFLECVQDMDHENMFWYRQDPGLGLRLIYFSYDVKMKEKGDIPEGYSVSREKKERFSLILESASTNQTSMYLCASTLHRASGTEAFFGQGTRLTVV.

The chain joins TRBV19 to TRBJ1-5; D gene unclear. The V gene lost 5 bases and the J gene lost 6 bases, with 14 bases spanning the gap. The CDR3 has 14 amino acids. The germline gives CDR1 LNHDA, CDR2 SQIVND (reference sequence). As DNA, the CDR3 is TGTGCCAGTAGTCTCGGATGGGCCGGTCAGCCCCAGCATTTT. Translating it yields CASSLGWAGQPQHF.

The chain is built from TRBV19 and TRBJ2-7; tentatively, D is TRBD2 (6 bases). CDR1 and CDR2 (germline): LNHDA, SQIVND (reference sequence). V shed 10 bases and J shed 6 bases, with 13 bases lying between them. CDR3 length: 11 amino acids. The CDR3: CATRVGGEQYF. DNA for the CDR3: TGTGCCACCCGGGTGGGGGGCGAGCAGTACTTC.

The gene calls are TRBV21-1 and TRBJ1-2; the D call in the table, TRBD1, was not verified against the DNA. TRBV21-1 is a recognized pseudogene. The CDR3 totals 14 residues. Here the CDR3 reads CASRGTGGNYGYTF. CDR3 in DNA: TGTGCCAGCAGAGGGACAGGGGGAAACTATGGCTACACCTTC.

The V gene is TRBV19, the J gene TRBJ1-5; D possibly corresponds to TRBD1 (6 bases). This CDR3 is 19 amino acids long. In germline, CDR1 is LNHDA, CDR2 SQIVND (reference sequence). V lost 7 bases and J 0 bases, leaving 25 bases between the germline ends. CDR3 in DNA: TGTGCCAGTACCTTGGGGTCTCAGGGGAGCCGATATAGCAATCAGCCCCAGCATTTT. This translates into CASTLGSQGSRYSNQPQHF.

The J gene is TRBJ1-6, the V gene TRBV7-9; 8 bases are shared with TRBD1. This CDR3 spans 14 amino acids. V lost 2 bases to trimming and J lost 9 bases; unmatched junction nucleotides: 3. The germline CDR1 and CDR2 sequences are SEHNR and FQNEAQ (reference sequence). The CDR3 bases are TGTGCCAGCAGCTTAAATGGACAGGGTTCACCCCTCCACTTT. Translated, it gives CASSLNGQGSPLHF.

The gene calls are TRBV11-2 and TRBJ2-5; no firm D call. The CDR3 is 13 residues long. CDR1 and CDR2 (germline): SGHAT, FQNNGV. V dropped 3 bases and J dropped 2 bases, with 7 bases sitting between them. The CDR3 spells CASSFTEQETQYF. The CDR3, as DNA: TGTGCCAGCAGCTTTACTGAGCAAGAGACCCAGTACTTC.

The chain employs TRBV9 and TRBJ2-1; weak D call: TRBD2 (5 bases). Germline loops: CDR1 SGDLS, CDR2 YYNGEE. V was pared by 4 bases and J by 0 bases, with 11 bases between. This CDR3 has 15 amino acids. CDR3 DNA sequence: TGTGCCAGCAGCATTTCCGGGGACTCCTACAATGAGCAGTTCTTC. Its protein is CASSISGDSYNEQFF.

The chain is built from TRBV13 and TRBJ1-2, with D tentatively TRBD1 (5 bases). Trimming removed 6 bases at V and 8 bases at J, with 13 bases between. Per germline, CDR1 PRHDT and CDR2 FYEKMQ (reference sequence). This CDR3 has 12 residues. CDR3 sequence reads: CASSPRGGGYTF. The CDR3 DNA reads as TGTGCCAGCAGTCCGCGGGGGGGAGGCTACACCTTC.

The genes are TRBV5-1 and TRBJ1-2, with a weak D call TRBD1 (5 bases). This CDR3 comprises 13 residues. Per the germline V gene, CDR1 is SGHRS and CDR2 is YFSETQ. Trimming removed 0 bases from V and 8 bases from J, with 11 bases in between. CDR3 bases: TGCGCCAGCAGCTTGGGACAAAGGGGAGGCTACACCTTC. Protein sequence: CASSLGQRGGYTF.

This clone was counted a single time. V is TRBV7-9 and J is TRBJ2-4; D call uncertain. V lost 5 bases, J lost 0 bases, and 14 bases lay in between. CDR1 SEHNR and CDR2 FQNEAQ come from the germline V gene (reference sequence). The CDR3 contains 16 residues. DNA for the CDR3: TGTGCCAGCAGCCATCACAGTGTTCTAGCCAAAAACATTCAGTACTTC. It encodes CASSHHSVLAKNIQYF.

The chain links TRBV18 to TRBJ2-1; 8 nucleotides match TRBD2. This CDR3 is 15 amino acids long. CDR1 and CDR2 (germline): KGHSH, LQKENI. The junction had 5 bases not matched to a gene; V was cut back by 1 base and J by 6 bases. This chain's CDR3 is CASSPLAGPGNEQFF. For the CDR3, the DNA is TGTGCCAGCTCACCACTAGCGGGGCCCGGCAATGAGCAGTTCTTC.

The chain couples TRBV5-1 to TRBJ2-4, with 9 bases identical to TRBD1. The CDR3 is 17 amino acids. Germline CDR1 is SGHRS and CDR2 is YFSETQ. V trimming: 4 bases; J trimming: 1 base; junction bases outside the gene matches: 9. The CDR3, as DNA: TGCGCCAGCAGCGGGGGACAGGGTCCCTCCGCCAAAAACATTCAGTACTTC. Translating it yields CASSGGQGPSAKNIQYF.

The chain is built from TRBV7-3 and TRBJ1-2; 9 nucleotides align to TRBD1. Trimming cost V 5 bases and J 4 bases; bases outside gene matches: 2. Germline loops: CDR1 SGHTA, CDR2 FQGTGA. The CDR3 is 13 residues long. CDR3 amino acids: CASSADRGYGYTF. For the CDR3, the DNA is TGTGCCAGCAGCGCGGACAGGGGCTATGGCTACACCTTC.

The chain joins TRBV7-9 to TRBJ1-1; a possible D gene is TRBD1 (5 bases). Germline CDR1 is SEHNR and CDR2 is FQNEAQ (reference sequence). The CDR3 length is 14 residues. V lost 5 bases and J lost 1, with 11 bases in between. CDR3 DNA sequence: TGTGCCAGCAGCGCTTTTACAGGGAACACTGAAGCTTTCTTT. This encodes CASSAFTGNTEAFF.

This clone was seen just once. CDR3 coding DNA: TGTGCCAGCAGCTTGGTGGGTCCCGGTAGCGGAGCTTTCTTT. It is translated as CASSLVGPGSGAFF. V is TRBV5-6 and J is TRBJ1-1; the D is unclear. Trimming took 0 bases from V and 10 from J, leaving 16 bases between them. CDR3 length equals 14 residues. Germline V gene sequence: CDR1 SGHDT, CDR2 YYEEEE.

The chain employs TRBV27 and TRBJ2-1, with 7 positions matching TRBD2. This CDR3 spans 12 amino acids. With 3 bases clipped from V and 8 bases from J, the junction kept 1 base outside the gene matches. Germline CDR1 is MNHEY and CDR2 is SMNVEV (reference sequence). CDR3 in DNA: TGTGCCAGCAGTTTTGGGAGGGATGAGCAGTTCTTC. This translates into CASSFGRDEQFF.

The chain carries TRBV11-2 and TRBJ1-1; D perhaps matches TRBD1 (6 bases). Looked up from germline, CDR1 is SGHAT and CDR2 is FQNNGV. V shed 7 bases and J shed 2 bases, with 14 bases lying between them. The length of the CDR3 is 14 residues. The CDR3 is CASTLGQSNTEAFF. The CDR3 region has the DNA TGTGCCAGCACCCTGGGACAATCAAACACTGAAGCTTTCTTT. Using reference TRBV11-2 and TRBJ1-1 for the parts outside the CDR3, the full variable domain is EAGVAQSPRYKIIEKRQSVAFWCNPISGHATLYWYQQILGQGPKLLIQFQNNGVVDDSQLPKDRFSAERLKGVDSTLKIQPAKLEDSAVYLCASTLGQSNTEAFFGQGTRLTVV.

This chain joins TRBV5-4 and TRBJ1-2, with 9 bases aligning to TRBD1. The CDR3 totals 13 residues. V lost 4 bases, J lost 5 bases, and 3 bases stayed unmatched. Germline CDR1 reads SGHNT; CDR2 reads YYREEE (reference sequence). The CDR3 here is CASSPDRGYGYTF. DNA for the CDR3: TGTGCCAGCAGCCCGGACAGGGGATATGGCTACACCTTC.

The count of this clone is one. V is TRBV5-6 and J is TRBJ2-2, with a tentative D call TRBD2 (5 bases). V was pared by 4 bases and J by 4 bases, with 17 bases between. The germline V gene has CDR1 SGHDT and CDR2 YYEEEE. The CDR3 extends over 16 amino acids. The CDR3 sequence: CASSPWARGSTGELFF. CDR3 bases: TGTGCCAGCAGCCCCTGGGCCCGAGGGAGCACCGGGGAGCTGTTTTTT.

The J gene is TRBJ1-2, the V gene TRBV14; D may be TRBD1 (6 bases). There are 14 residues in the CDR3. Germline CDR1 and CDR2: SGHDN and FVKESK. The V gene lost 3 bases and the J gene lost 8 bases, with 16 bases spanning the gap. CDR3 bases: TGTGCCAGCAGCCATTTTCTAGGGGGGGGCGGCTACACCTTC. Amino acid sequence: CASSHFLGGGGYTF.

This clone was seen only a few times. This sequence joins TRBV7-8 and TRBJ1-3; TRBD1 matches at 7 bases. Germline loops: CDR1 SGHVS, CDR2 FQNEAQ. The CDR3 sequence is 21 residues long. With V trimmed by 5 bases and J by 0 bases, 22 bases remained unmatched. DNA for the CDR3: TGTGCCAGCAGCCCCCTAGCCCTTAGCTTTGCGGGACAGAGCTCTGGAAACACCATATATTTT. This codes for CASSPLALSFAGQSSGNTIYF.

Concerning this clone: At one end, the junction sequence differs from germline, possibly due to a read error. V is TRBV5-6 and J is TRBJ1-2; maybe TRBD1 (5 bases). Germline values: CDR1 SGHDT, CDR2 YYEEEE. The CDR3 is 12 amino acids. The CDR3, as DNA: TGTGCCAGCAGCCTGGGGATGGGGGGACCGGCCTTC. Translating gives CASSLGMGGPAF. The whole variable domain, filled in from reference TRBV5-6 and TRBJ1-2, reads DAGVTQSPTHLIKTRGQQVTLRCSPKSGHDTVSWYQQALGQGPQFIFQYYEEEERQRGNFPDRFSGHQFPNYSSELNVNALLLGDSALYLCASSLGMGGPAFGSGTRLTVV.

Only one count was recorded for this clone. CDR3 protein: CASSPGGGLEGKLFF. CDR3 sequence (DNA): TGTGCCAGCTCACCAGGCGGGGGGCTTGAAGGAAAACTGTTTTTT. J is TRBJ1-4 and V is TRBV18; the D gene is possibly TRBD1 (6 bases). CDR1 and CDR2 from the germline V gene are KGHSH and LQKENI. V lost 2 bases to trimming and J lost 10 bases, with 17 bases between them. The CDR3 loop spans 15 amino acids.

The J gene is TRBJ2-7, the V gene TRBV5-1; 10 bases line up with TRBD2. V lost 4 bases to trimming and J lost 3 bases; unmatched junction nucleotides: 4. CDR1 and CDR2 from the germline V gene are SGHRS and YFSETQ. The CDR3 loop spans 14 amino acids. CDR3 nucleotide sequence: TGCGCCAGCAGCCAAGTAGCGGGGGGCTACGAGCAGTACTTC. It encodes CASSQVAGGYEQYF.